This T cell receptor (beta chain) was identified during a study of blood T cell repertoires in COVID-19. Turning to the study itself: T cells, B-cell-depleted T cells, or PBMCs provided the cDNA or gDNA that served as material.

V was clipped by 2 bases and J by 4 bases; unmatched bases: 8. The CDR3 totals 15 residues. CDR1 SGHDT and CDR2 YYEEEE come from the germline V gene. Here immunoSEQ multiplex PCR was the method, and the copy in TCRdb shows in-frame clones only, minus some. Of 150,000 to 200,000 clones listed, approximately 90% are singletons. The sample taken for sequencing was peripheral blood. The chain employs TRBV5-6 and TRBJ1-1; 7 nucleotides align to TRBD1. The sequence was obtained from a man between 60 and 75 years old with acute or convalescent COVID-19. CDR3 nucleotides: TGTGCCAGCAGCTTCGTCGAGGGGGCGAGCACTGAAGCTTTCTTT. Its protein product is CASSFVEGASTEAFF. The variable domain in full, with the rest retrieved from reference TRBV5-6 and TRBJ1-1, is DAGVTQSPTHLIKTRGQQVTLRCSPKSGHDTVSWYQQALGQGPQFIFQYYEEEERQRGNFPDRFSGHQFPNYSSELNVNALLLGDSALYLCASSFVEGASTEAFFGQGTRLTVV.